The T cell receptor beta chain under discussion was sequenced for a study of cytomegalovirus exposure and HLA in healthy donors. The PCR was carried out with 60 Vbeta primers and 13 Jbeta primers. Repertoires were generated with immunoSEQ multiplex PCR, while TCRdb's copy carries only in-frame clones and drops some. The data contain about 150,000 clones, approximately 85% of them seen just once; the ten biggest clones take up roughly 8.2%. The CDR3 length is 18 residues. Per the germline V gene, CDR1 is MDHEN and CDR2 is SYDVKM. The V gene end was trimmed by 5 bases and the J gene end by 0 bases; junction bases not matched to a gene: 10.

The source is a woman aged 45 to 65 in good health and CMV-seropositive. V and J are TRBV28 and TRBJ1-6; TRBD1 matches 7 bases. Sequencing input: PBMCs. The CDR3 spells CASSPWGQPSSYNSPLHF. The CDR3 DNA reads as TGTGCCAGCAGTCCGTGGGGACAGCCGAGCTCCTATAATTCACCCCTCCACTTT.